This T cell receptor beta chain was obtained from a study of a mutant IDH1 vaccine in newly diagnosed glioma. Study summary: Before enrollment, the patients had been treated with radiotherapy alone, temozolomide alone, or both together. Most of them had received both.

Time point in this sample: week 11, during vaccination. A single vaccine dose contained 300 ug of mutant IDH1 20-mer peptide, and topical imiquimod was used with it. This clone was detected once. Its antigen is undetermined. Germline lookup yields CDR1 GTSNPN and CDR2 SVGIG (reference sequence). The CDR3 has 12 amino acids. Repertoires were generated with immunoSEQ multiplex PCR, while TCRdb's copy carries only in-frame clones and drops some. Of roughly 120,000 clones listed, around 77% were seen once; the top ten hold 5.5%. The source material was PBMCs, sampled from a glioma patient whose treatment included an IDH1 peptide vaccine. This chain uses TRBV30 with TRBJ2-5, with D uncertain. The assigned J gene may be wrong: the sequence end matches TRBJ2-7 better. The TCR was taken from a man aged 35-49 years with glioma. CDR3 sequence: CAWSFTSYEQYF. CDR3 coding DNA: TGTGCCTGGAGCTTTACCTCCTACGAGCAGTACTTC.